The present TCR beta chain was sequenced within a study of early T cells in non-severe SARS-CoV-2 infection. Background on the study: Unsorted whole blood bulk RNA was sequenced, with unpaired chains.

TCRdb re-derived calls from the 5' RACE reads in MiXCR, one entry per CDR3 protein. The sample has some 80,000 distinct CDR3 sequences, about 12% seen once. This clonotype has a count of ten or more. Germline V gene sequence: CDR1 SGHRS, CDR2 YFSETQ. V lost 0 bases to trimming and J lost 10 bases, with 5 bases between them. There are 11 residues in the CDR3. The sequence derives from an adult who was a healthcare worker with PCR-confirmed SARS-CoV-2 infection or an uninfected control (not recorded which). The sequencing input was whole blood. V usage is TRBV5-1 and J usage is TRBJ2-1; no clear D gene. For the CDR3, the DNA is TGCGCCAGCAGCTTGGCCAGAGAGCAGTTCTTC. Residues: CASSLAREQFF. The variable domain in full, completed from reference TRBV5-1 and TRBJ2-1, reads KAGVTQTPRYLIKTRGQQVTLSCSPISGHRSVSWYQQTPGQGLQFLFEYFSETQRNKGNFPGRFSGRQFSNSRSEMNVSTLELGDSALYLCASSLAREQFFGPGTRLTVL.